This entry concerns a single T cell receptor (beta chain). A few counts support this clone. It lacks a known antigen. It has no much larger one-base neighbor in the sample; base qualities were not kept. The sample comes from a study of shared clonotypes between healthy human individuals (dated by TCRdb to 2020 to 2022). About the investigation overall: A couple of women and three men aged 18 to 49 years were included in the cohort. For each donor, three plates each were used for CD4 naive and CD4 memory, two plates were used for CD8 naive, and one plate was used for CD8 memory. Blood TCR repertoires of roughly 5 healthy adults were deeply sequenced to estimate repertoire size and the extent of clonotype sharing between individuals. To increase sequencing depth and limit assay-specific biases, different laboratories used diverse techniques to prepare libraries and sequence TCR repertoires. Leukapheresis yielded between about 0.85 and 10 billion PBMCs per donor.

TCR CDR3 regions were amplified from genomic DNA by multiplex PCR using the deep immunoSEQ assay. Extracted genomic DNA from each cell subset was spread evenly across all wells of several immunoSEQ 96-well plates, with each plate serving as a replicate. Each replicate PCR for sorted subsets received approximately 200 ng genomic DNA, equal to some 32,000 T cell genomes. The purified libraries were quantified using a Qubit 3.0 fluorometer, sized with a Bioanalyzer 2100, and then quantified again using the KAPA Library Quantification kit. Every immunoSEQ 96-well plate was sequenced on a separate single-read 150-cycle Illumina NextSeq 550 flow cell. On the authors' methods: Because the immunoSEQ output held only junctional sequences and lacked quality scores, the filtering could not match the filtering applied to full-length reads. Sequences were annotated with PyIR, a Python wrapper for IgBLAST v1.9, and V/J genes and CDR3 were assigned using IMGT germline references. Reads were removed for weak V/J assignments (E-value above 1e-6), missing CDR3, stop codons, out-of-frame junctions, or ambiguous translated residues. V3J clonotypes were defined as sequences sharing the same inferred V gene, J gene, and CDR3 amino acid sequence. The percentage overlap between two repertoires was calculated by dividing the number of shared unique clonotypes by the size of the smaller repertoire. Richness of each repertoire was evaluated using RTK rarefaction, the Chao1 estimator, and Recon v2.1 estimates of unobserved clonotypes. For all TCRbeta clonotypes obtained by the gDNA method from several donors, generation probabilities were computed with OLGA. TCRdb took over this immuneACCESS table, retaining in-frame rearrangements with V and J assigned. Such tables are incomplete; in checked studies, under half of the missing clones stem from an unresolved V gene, and the remainder is unexplained. D and trimming come from the DNA, and the V and J calls and clone size come from that table. The sample includes 150,000 to 200,000 clones, with around 63% observed a single time. The ten largest clones take up 8% to 13% of the sample.

The donors were healthy, HIV-negative adults who had no recently reported acute infections or vaccinations. All donors were Caucasian adults living in Nashville, Tennessee, USA. CD4+ T cells were enriched through magnetic negative selection, after which naive cells were positively selected on CD45RA and the remaining negative fraction served as the memory subset. Blood was obtained by leukapheresis, after which PBMCs were separated by Ficoll-Histopaque density gradient centrifugation and cryopreserved in liquid nitrogen vapor phase. Analytical flow cytometry was used to check the purity and quantity of every magnetically sorted T cell population. Each sorted fraction had its genomic DNA isolated and then quantified by UV absorbance on a Nanodrop 2000c. CDR1 MDHEN and CDR2 SYDVKM were looked up in the germline V gene. CDR3 length: 12 amino acids, cysteine to phenylalanine. The kept DNA is CDR3 alone, 36 bases in frame from the first base. V is reduced by 8 bases and J by 4 bases, leaving a spacing of 12 bases between them.

Overall study results and their limits: Because the study included only a small number of donors, the genetic and exposure-history diversity represented was limited. When several donors were compared, the shared fraction of clonotypes was 5% to 6.5% for naive CD4, about 4% for naive CD8, 2.3% for memory CD4, and approximately 0.4% for memory CD8. Naive subsets generally had larger estimated clonotype richness than memory subsets did. Higher generation probabilities were observed for clonotypes shared by all four sorted-subset donors than for non-shared clonotypes. Pairwise subsampling indicated that sequencing depth was expected to affect the degree of clonotype sharing among donors. Sampling was restricted to blood, and TCR repertoires in tissue are likely to differ from TCR repertoires in blood. Even with the large sequencing depth, rarefaction of the sorted-subset datasets indicated that sequencing was incomplete.

The sequence derives from a man aged 30 to 45 in good health. Specimen: memory CD4+ T cells sorted from blood. Reading the label with the study, this specimen's cell subset or site is: CD45RA-negative fraction. The chain joins TRBV28 to TRBJ2-7, with the D gene too uncertain to name. The bases are TGTGCCAGCGCTCGCGAGAGATACGAGCAGTACTTC. It specifies CASARERYEQYF. With the rest looked up from the reference TRBV28 and TRBJ2-7 genes rather than sequenced, the full variable domain is DVKVTQSSRYLVKRTGEKVFLECVQDMDHENMFWYRQDPGLGLRLIYFSYDVKMKEKGDIPEGYSVSREKKERFSLILESASTNQTSMYLCASARERYEQYFGPGTRLTVT.